This T cell receptor (beta chain) was sequenced during a study of T cells in Graves' hyperthyroidism and ophthalmopathy. Template material for amplifying TCR beta CDR3 regions consisted of RNA transcripts. During a first-round RT-PCR of the TCR CDR3, the HTBI primer set was used. A single record per CDR3 protein comes from TCRdb applying MiXCR to the multiplex PCR reads. The data contain about 560,000 distinct CDR3 sequences, under 60% of them singletons. The CDR3 spans 14 residues. The V gene end was trimmed by 5 bases and the J gene end by 8 bases; junction bases not matched to a gene: 11. Germline assignment: CDR1 MGHDK and CDR2 SYGVNS.

The sample taken for sequencing was peripheral blood or thyroid tissue (not recorded which). The receptor's source is a woman aged 18-29 years with Graves' hyperthyroidism. This chain joins TRBV25-1 and TRBJ1-2; 7 bases fit TRBD1. The CDR3 DNA reads TGTGCCAGCAGTCCTATCGCAGGGGGAGGGGGCTACACCTTC. Its translation is CASSPIAGGGGYTF.